Listed here are 20 T cell receptor beta chains from one sample, sequenced in a study of blood T cell repertoires in COVID-19. The assay was immunoSEQ multiplex PCR, and TCRdb's table has in-frame clones only and misses some. The sample comprises about 180,000 clones, 82% of which are singletons, and roughly 20% rests with the top ten. Source material: PBMCs or T cells enriched from blood (not recorded which). The receptor source for this set is a man between 60 and 70 years old who had recovered from COVID-19.

This rearrangement joins TRBV10-1 to TRBJ1-5; D is perhaps TRBD1 (6 bases). V was pared by 8 bases and J by 1 base, with 12 bases between. Per germline, CDR1 WNHNN and CDR2 SYGVQD (reference sequence). The CDR3 has 14 amino acids. The CDR3 spells CASPRGPSNQPQHF. CDR3 coding DNA: TGCGCCAGCCCCAGGGGCCCGAGCAATCAGCCCCAGCATTTT.

This chain links TRBV28 with TRBJ2-1, with 7 bases identical to TRBD2. V gave up 5 bases and J gave up 6 bases; unmatched junction bases: 13. Germline V gene data show CDR1 as MDHEN and CDR2 as SYDVKM. This CDR3 comprises 16 residues. CDR3 nucleotide sequence: TGTGCCAGCAGTCCCTTTGCGGGGAGGGCCAGCAATGAGCAGTTCTTC. It specifies CASSPFAGRASNEQFF.

This clone appeared a few times. This chain joins TRBV9 and TRBJ2-7; D is unresolved. This CDR3 contains 15 residues. Germline V gives CDR1 SGDLS, CDR2 YYNGEE. V lost 0 bases to trimming and J lost 2 bases, with 12 bases between them. This chain's CDR3 is CASSVEAVDTYEQYF. The CDR3 DNA reads as TGTGCCAGCAGCGTAGAGGCGGTTGATACCTACGAGCAGTACTTC. The whole variable domain, remainder taken from reference TRBV9 and TRBJ2-7, is DSGVTQTPKHLITATGQRVTLRCSPRSGDLSVYWYQQSLDQGLQFLIQYYNGEERAKGNILERFSAQQFPDLHSELNLSSLELGDSALYFCASSVEAVDTYEQYFGPGTRLTVT.

V and J are TRBV3-1 (or the pseudogene TRBV3-2) and TRBJ2-1; 10 bases line up with TRBD2. The CDR3 is 16 residues long. After removal of 6 bases from V and 2 bases from J, the junction contained 7 bases not matched to a gene. Germline loops: CDR1 LGHDT, CDR2 YNNKEL (reference sequence). The CDR3 protein is CASSQGLASTYNEQFF. The CDR3 DNA follows: TGTGCCAGCAGTCAGGGACTAGCGAGTACCTACAATGAGCAGTTCTTC.

The chain couples TRBV19 to TRBJ2-3; TRBD2 aligns across 7 bases. The J segment lost 4 bases and the V segment lost 7 bases, leaving 8 bases of the junction unmatched. The CDR3 runs 14 residues. Germline CDR1 is LNHDA and CDR2 is SQIVND (reference sequence). The CDR3 spells CASTPGTNPDTQYF. The CDR3 nucleotides are TGTGCCAGTACCCCCGGGACTAATCCAGATACGCAGTATTTT.

This clone was observed a few times. The chain carries TRBV10-3 and TRBJ2-1; a possible D gene is TRBD1 (6 bases). The germline gives CDR1 ENHRY, CDR2 SYGVKD. This CDR3 region has 14 residues. V lost 3 bases to trimming and J lost 2 bases, with 8 bases between them. CDR3 protein: CAISDQGTYNEQFF. The CDR3, as DNA: TGTGCCATCAGTGACCAGGGGACCTACAATGAGCAGTTCTTC.

The CDR3 loop is CASSLDLRGEAFF. The CDR3 DNA follows: TGTGCCAGCAGCTTAGATCTCCGGGGTGAGGCTTTCTTT. V is TRBV11-3 and J is TRBJ1-1, with D unresolved. CDR1 is SGHNT, CDR2 YENEEA, per germline. This CDR3 has 13 amino acids. V lost 0 bases, J lost 11 bases, and 13 bases lay in between.

This clone was observed once. The same CDR3 is also encoded by other DNA sequences in this sample. J is TRBJ2-7 and V is TRBV5-4; 8 bases are a match to TRBD2. Trimming took 0 bases from V and 2 from J; bases not matched to a gene: 1. CDR1 and CDR2 from the germline V gene are SGHNT and YYREEE (reference sequence). CDR3 length: 14 amino acids. CDR3 sequence (DNA): TGTGCCAGCAGCTTGGGGGGACTAGCCTACGAGCAGTACTTC. Its protein product is CASSLGGLAYEQYF.

J is TRBJ2-2 and V is TRBV6-4, with 7 bases fitting TRBD2. The CDR3 has 14 residues. The trim removed 6 bases at V and 4 bases at J, leaving 5 bases unmatched. The germline V gene encodes CDR1 MRHNA and CDR2 SNTAGT. CDR3 DNA: TGTGCCAGCAGGCGGGAGTGGAGCACCGGGGAGCTGTTTTTT. Translation: CASRREWSTGELFF.

This clone has a single count. Additional DNA sequences in this sample encode the identical CDR3. The V call is TRBV6-5, the J call TRBJ2-7; TRBD1 is a possible D gene (6 bases). The V and J ends lost 3 bases and 3 bases respectively, with 12 bases between them. From germline, CDR1 is MNHEY and CDR2 SVGAGI. The CDR3 sequence is 14 residues long. The CDR3 is CASSYGGLGYEQYF. For the CDR3, the DNA is TGTGCCAGCAGTTATGGGGGCCTGGGCTACGAGCAGTACTTC.

The rearrangement uses TRBV2 and TRBJ2-2; no definite D call. Germline-derived CDR1 and CDR2 are SNHLY and FYNNEI. V was pared by 6 bases and J by 3 bases, with 17 bases between. The length of the CDR3 is 16 residues. The DNA for the CDR3 is TGTGCCAGCAGAGATGTCCCCCAGCGAGACACCGGGGAGCTGTTTTTT. Protein product: CASRDVPQRDTGELFF.

The chain joins TRBV28 to TRBJ1-5; D is unclear. Between the trimmed V and J ends, which lost 4 bases and 0 bases, there was a span of 13 bases. This CDR3 region has 16 residues. CDR1 is MDHEN and CDR2 is SYDVKM in the germline V gene. The CDR3 loop is CASSSSPSRSNQPQHF. In DNA, the CDR3 is TGTGCCAGCAGTTCCTCCCCCAGTCGTAGCAATCAGCCCCAGCATTTT.

V and J are TRBV13 and TRBJ2-6; D gene uncertain. V was pared by 2 bases and J by 0 bases, with 5 bases between. The CDR3 consists of 15 residues. The V gene's germline CDR1 is PRHDT and CDR2 FYEKMQ (reference sequence). CDR3 residues: CASSLLPSGANVLTF. CDR3 nucleotides: TGTGCCAGCAGCTTACTTCCCTCTGGGGCCAACGTCCTGACTTTC.

The chain links TRBV6-4 to TRBJ1-2; D gene unclear. The germline V gene encodes CDR1 MRHNA and CDR2 SNTAGT. Between the trimmed V and J ends, which lost 2 bases and 0 bases, there was a span of 13 bases. The CDR3 sequence is 16 residues long. This chain's CDR3 is CASSDGRPGSNYGYTF. The CDR3 DNA follows: TGTGCCAGCAGTGACGGCAGGCCGGGGTCTAACTATGGCTACACCTTC.

Written as DNA, the CDR3 is TGTGCCACCAGTGATCATATGACTAGCGGGAGTGTCCGTCAGCAGTTCTTC. It yields the protein CATSDHMTSGSVRQQFF. The chain is built from TRBV24-1 and TRBJ2-1, with 12 nucleotides matching TRBD2. The CDR3 consists of 17 residues. With 3 bases clipped from V and 11 bases from J, the junction kept 13 bases outside the gene matches. Germline V gene data show CDR1 as KGHDR and CDR2 as SFDVKD.

V and J are TRBV29-1 and TRBJ2-7; possibly TRBD2 for D (5 bases). Germline V gene sequence: CDR1 SQVTM, CDR2 ANQGSEA. The CDR3 extends over 13 amino acids. V lost 2 bases, J lost 2 bases, and 10 bases lay in between. CDR3 sequence: CSVETRDAYEQYF. The DNA of the CDR3 is TGCAGCGTTGAAACACGGGATGCCTACGAGCAGTACTTC.

This chain connects TRBV11-2 to TRBJ2-2; D is uncertain. This CDR3 region has 14 residues. Germline CDR1 SGHAT, CDR2 FQNNGV. V was cut by 0 bases and J by 6 bases, with 8 bases left in between. In DNA form, the CDR3 reads TGTGCCAGCAGCTTAGAAAGAGCCTCCGGGGAGCTGTTTTTT. Translated: CASSLERASGELFF.

The V and J genes are TRBV15 and TRBJ2-7; D possibly corresponds to TRBD2 (6 bases). The V and J ends lost 8 bases and 5 bases respectively, with 19 bases between them. The CDR3 totals 14 residues. CDR1 LNHNV and CDR2 YYDKDF come from the germline V gene (reference sequence). This chain's CDR3 is CATSERVAVDEQYF. The CDR3 DNA follows: TGTGCCACCTCGGAAAGGGTAGCGGTCGACGAGCAGTACTTC.

The chain recombines TRBV7-6 with TRBJ1-1; D remains ambiguous. CDR3 length equals 14 residues. V shed 1 base and J shed 5 bases, with 11 bases lying between them. The V gene's germline CDR1 is SGHVS and CDR2 FNYEAQ. The CDR3 DNA sequence: TGTGCCAGCAGCTTAGTTGATCCCGGGACTGAAGCTTTCTTT. It encodes CASSLVDPGTEAFF.

V and J are TRBV30 and TRBJ2-7, with a possible D match to TRBD2 (6 bases). The CDR3 runs 13 residues. Germline V gene lookup returns CDR1 GTSNPN and CDR2 SVGIG (reference sequence). V lost 5 bases and J 0 bases, leaving 11 bases between the germline ends. CDR3 coding DNA: TGTGCCTGGGGGGGAGGTGGCTCCTACGAGCAGTACTTC. Its translation is CAWGGGGSYEQYF.